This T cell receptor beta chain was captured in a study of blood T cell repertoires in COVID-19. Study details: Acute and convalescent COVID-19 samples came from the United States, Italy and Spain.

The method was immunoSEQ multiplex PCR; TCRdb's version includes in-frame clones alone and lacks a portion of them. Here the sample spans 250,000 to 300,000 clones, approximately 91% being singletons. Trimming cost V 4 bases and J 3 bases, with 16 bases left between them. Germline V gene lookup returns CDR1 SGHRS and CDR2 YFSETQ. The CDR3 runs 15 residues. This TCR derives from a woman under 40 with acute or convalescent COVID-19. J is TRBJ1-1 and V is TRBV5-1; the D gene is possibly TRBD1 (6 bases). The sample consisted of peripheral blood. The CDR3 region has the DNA TGCGCCAGCAGCAAAAGAACAGGGATCTACACTGAAGCTTTCTTT. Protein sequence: CASSKRTGIYTEAFF. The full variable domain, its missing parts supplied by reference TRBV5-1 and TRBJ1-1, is KAGVTQTPRYLIKTRGQQVTLSCSPISGHRSVSWYQQTPGQGLQFLFEYFSETQRNKGNFPGRFSGRQFSNSRSEMNVSTLELGDSALYLCASSKRTGIYTEAFFGQGTRLTVV.